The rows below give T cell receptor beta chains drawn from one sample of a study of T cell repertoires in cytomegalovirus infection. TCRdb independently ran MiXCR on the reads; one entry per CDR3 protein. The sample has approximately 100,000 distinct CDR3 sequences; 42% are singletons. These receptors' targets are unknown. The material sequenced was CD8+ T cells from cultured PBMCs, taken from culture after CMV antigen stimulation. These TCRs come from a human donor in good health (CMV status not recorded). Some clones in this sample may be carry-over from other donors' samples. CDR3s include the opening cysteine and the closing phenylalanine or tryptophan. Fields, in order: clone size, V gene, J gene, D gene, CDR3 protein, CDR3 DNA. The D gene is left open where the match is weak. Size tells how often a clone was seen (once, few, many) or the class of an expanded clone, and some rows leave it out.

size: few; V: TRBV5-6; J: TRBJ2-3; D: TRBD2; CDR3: CASSAWTSGGDYTDTQYF; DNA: TGTGCCAGCAGCGCCTGGACTAGCGGGGGAGACTACACAGATACGCAGTATTTT
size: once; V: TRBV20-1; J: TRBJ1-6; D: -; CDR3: CSASGVIYNSPLHF; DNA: TGCAGTGCTAGCGGAGTTATCTATAATTCACCCCTCCACTTT
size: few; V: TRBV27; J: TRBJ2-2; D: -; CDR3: CASSFLGTGELFF; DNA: TGTGCCAGCAGTTTTTTGGGTACCGGGGAGCTGTTTTTT
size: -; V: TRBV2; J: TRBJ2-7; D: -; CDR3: CASNQGYEQYF; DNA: TGTGCCAGCAACCAGGGGTACGAGCAGTACTTC
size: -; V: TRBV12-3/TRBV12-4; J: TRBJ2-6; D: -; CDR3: CASSFEGWSGANVLTF; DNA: TGTGCCAGCAGTTTTGAAGGATGGTCTGGGGCCAACGTCCTGACTTTC
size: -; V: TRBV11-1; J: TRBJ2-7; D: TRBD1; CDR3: CASSFGTGDSYEQYF; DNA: TGTGCCAGCAGCTTCGGGACAGGTGACTCCTACGAGCAGTACTTC
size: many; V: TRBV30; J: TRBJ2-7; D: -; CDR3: CAWGTLAYEQYF; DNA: TGTGCCTGGGGGACCCTTGCCTACGAGCAGTACTTC
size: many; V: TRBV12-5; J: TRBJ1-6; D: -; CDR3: CASGPHDRLHNSPLHF; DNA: TGTGCTAGTGGTCCTCACGACCGGCTCCATAATTCACCCCTCCACTTT
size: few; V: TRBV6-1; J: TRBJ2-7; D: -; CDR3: CASNSYEQYF; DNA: TGTGCCAGCAATTCCTACGAGCAGTACTTC
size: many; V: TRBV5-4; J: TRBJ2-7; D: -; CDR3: CASSLDGGEQYF; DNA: TGTGCCAGCAGCTTGGACGGGGGCGAGCAGTACTTC
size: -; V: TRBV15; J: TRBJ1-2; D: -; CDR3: CATSRDRLGGYTF; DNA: TGTGCCACCAGCAGAGACAGGCTCGGCGGCTACACCTTC
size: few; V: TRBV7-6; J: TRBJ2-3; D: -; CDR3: CASSFSEGDTQYF; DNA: TGTGCCAGCAGCTTTTCCGAAGGAGATACGCAGTATTTT